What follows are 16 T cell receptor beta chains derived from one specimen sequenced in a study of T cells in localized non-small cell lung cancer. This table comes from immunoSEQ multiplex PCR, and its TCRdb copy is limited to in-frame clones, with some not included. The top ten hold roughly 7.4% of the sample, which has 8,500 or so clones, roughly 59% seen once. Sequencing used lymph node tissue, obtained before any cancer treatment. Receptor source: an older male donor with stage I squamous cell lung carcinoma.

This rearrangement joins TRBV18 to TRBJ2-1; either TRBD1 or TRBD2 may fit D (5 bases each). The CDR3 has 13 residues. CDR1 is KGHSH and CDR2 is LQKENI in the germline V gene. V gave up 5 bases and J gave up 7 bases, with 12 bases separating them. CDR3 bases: TGTGCCAGCTCAGCCGGGACCTCTAATGAGCAGTTCTTC. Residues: CASSAGTSNEQFF.

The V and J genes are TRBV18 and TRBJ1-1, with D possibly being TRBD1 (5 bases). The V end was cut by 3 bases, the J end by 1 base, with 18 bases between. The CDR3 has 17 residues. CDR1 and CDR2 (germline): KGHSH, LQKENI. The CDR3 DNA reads TGTGCCAGCTCACCCCTCCCAACAGGTAAGGGGAACACTGAAGCTTTCTTT. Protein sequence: CASSPLPTGKGNTEAFF.

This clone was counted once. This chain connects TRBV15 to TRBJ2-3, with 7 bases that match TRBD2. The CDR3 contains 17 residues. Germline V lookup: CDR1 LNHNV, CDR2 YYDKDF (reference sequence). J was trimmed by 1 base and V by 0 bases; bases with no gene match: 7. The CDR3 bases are TGTGCCACCAGCAGAGATCGGGCGGGAGTCGGCACAGATACGCAGTATTTT. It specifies CATSRDRAGVGTDTQYF.

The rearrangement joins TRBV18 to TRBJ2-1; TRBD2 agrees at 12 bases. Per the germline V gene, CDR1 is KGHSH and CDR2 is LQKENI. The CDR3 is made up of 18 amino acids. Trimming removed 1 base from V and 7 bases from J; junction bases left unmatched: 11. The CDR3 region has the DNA TGTGCCAGCTCACCACGCAGACTAGCGGGAGTAAATAGGAATGAGCAGTTCTTC. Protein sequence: CASSPRRLAGVNRNEQFF.

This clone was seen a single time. CDR3 in amino acids: CASSSGRAPHEQYF. DNA for the CDR3: TGCGCCAGCAGTTCCGGGAGGGCCCCCCACGAGCAGTACTTC. This sequence joins TRBV10-2 and TRBJ2-7, with 8 bases identical to TRBD2. This CDR3 region has 14 residues. The V segment lost 5 bases and the J segment 5 bases; nucleotides outside the gene matches: 8. The germline V gene has CDR1 WSHSY and CDR2 SAAADI.

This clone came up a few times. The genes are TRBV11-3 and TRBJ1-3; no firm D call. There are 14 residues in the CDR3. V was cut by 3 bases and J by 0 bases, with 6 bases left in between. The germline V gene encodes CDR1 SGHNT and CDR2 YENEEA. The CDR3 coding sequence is TGTGCCAGCAGCTTGTATAGCTCTGGAAACACCATATATTTT. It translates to CASSLYSSGNTIYF.

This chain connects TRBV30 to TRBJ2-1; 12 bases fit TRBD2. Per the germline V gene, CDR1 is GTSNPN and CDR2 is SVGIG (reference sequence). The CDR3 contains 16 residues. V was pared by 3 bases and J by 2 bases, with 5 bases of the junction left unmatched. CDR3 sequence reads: CAWSPWTSGAYNEQFF. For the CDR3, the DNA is TGTGCCTGGAGCCCCTGGACTAGCGGGGCCTACAATGAGCAGTTCTTC.

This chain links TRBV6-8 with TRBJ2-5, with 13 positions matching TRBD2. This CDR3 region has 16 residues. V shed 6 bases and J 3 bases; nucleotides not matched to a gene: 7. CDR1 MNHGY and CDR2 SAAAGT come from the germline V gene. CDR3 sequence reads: CASRRLAGGPEETQYF. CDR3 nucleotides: TGTGCCAGCAGGCGACTAGCGGGAGGTCCGGAAGAGACCCAGTACTTC.

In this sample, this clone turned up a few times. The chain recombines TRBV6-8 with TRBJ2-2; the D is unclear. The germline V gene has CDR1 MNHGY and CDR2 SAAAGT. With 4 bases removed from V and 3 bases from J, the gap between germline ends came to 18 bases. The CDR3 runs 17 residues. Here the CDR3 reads CASSLRQAITYTGELFF. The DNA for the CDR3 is TGTGCCAGCAGTTTACGCCAAGCCATAACCTACACCGGGGAGCTGTTTTTT.

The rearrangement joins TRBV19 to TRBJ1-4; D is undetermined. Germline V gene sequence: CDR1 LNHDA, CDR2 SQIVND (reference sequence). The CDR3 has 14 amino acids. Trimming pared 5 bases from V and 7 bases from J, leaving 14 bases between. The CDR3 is CASSLNSQSEKLFF. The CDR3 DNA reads TGTGCCAGTAGTCTTAACAGCCAGAGTGAAAAACTGTTTTTT.

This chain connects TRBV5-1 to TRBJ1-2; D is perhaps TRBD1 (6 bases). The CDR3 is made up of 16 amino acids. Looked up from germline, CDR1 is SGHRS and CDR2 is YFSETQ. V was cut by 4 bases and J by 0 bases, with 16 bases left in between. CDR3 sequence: CASSLGGPPTNYGYTF. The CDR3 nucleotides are TGCGCCAGCAGCCTGGGGGGGCCTCCTACTAACTATGGCTACACCTTC.

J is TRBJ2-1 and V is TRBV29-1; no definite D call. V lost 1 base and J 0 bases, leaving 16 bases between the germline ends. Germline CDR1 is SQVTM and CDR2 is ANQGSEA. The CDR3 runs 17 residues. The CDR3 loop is CSVEGWKTKSSYNEQFF. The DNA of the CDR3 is TGCAGCGTTGAAGGTTGGAAGACCAAAAGCTCCTACAATGAGCAGTTCTTC.

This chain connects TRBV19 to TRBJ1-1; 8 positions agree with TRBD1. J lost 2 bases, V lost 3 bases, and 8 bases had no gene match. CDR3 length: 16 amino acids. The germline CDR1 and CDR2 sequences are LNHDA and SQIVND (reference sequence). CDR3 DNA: TGTGCCAGTAGTATGCCCCGGACAGGGCAAAACACTGAAGCTTTCTTT. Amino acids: CASSMPRTGQNTEAFF. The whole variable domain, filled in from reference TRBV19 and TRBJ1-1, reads DGGITQSPKYLFRKEGQNVTLSCEQNLNHDAMYWYRQDPGQGLRLIYYSQIVNDFQKGDIAEGYSVSREKKESFPLTVTSAQKNPTAFYLCASSMPRTGQNTEAFFGQGTRLTVV.

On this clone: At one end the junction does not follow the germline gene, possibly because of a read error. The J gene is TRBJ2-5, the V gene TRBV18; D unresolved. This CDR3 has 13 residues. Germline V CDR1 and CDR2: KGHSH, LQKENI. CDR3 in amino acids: CASSLLSQETQYF. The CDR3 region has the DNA TGTGCCAGTTCACTTCTCTCACAAGAGACCCAGTACTTC.

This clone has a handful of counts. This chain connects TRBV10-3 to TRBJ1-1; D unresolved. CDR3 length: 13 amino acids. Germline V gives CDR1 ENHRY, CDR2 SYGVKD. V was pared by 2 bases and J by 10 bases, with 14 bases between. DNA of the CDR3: TGTGCCATCAGTGAGCCTGGCGGGAAAGGAGCTTTCTTT. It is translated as CAISEPGGKGAFF.

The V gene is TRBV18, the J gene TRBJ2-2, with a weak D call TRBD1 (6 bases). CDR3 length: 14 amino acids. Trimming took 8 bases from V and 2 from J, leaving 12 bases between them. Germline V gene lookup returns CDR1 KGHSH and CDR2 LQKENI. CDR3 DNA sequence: TGTGCCAGCGAAAAGGGACAAAACACCGGGGAGCTGTTTTTT. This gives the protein CASEKGQNTGELFF.